A selection of T cell receptor beta chains follows, all from one sample in a study of T cell changes during pregnancy in multiple sclerosis. The method was immunoSEQ multiplex PCR; TCRdb's version includes in-frame clones alone and lacks a portion of them. Of about 84,000 clones in the sample, approximately 95% were seen once. Sequencing used peripheral blood, obtained in the second trimester of pregnancy. Receptor source: a female donor in good health, enrolled as a control in a pregnancy study. The CDR3 runs from the conserved cysteine through the conserved F or W. D genes are given only for firm matches. Some rows have no size entry. The others give once, few or many, or a class for an expanded clone.

clone_size j_call d_call v_call cdr3_nt cdr3_aa
. TRBJ2-5 TRBD2 TRBV27 TGTGCCAGCAGTTTGGTCTTGGCGGGAGGACAAGAGACCCAGTACTTC CASSLVLAGGQETQYF
. TRBJ2-1 . TRBV28 TGTGCCAGCAGTACTAGACGCGCAATTCGGGATGAGCAGTTCTTC CASSTRRAIRDEQFF
once TRBJ1-6 TRBD1 TRBV2 TGTGCCAGCAGTGAAAAGGGACAGGGGAATTCACCCCTCCACTTT CASSEKGQGNSPLHF
. TRBJ2-7 . TRBV20-1 TGCAGTGCTAGTCGGGGTTACGAGCAGTACTTC CSASRGYEQYF
. TRBJ1-5 TRBD1 TRBV28 TGTGCCAGCAGTGGAGGGGGCTCGGGTCAGCCCCAGCATTTT CASSGGGSGQPQHF
. TRBJ2-7 . TRBV11-2 TGTGCCAGCAGCTTAGCATCTAGGACAGCCTCCTACGAGCAGTACTTC CASSLASRTASYEQYF
. TRBJ2-7 . TRBV28 TGTGCCAGCAGCCTGCCGGGGGCCTACGAGCAGTACTTC CASSLPGAYEQYF
. TRBJ2-1 TRBD2 TRBV28 TGTGCCAGCAGTTTTAGTAGCGGGAGTTGGAATGAGCAGTTCTTC CASSFSSGSWNEQFF
. TRBJ2-7 TRBD2 TRBV6-5 TGTGCCAGCAGGCTAGCGGGAGGGGCCTACGAGCAGTACTTC CASRLAGGAYEQYF
. TRBJ2-1 TRBD2 TRBV25-1 TGTGCCAGCAGTGACGCCCGGGAGGGGGACAATGAGCAGTTCTTC CASSDAREGDNEQFF
. TRBJ1-2 . TRBV5-6 TGTGCCAGCAGCTTGACAGGGAAGGGGAGCGGCTACACCTTC CASSLTGKGSGYTF
once TRBJ1-5 . TRBV27 TGTGCCAGCAGGCCCGCAGGGGAGAATCAGCCCCAGCATTTT CASRPAGENQPQHF
. TRBJ2-1 TRBD2 TRBV15 TGTGCCACCTCCACTAGCGGGAGGCCCAATGAGCAGTTCTTC CATSTSGRPNEQFF
few TRBJ1-1 . TRBV5-1 TGCGCCAGCAGCTTGAATCAGGGAACTGAAGCTTTCTTT CASSLNQGTEAFF
. TRBJ1-2 TRBD1 TRBV27 TGTGCCAGCAGTCCGAACCAGGGGGCGAGAGGCTACACCTTC CASSPNQGARGYTF
once TRBJ2-5 TRBD2 TRBV5-1 TGCGCCAGCAGCTTGAGCATACGGGGGGGGCAAGAGACCCAGTACTTC CASSLSIRGGQETQYF
. TRBJ2-1 TRBD2 TRBV6-5 TGTGCCAGCAGCGGGACTAGTTCCAATGAGCAGTTCTTC CASSGTSSNEQFF
once TRBJ2-4 TRBD1 TRBV5-6 TGTGCCAGCAGCTCCGGGACAGATAACTTCAAAAACATTCAGTACTTC CASSSGTDNFKNIQYF
few TRBJ1-1 . TRBV7-9 TGTGCCAGCAGCCTACCGATGGAGGGAGAAGCTTTCTTT CASSLPMEGEAFF
. TRBJ2-1 TRBD2 TRBV2 TGTGCCAGCATGGGGACTAGCGCCTTGGGGCAGTTCTTC CASMGTSALGQFF
. TRBJ2-2 . TRBV4-2 TGTGCCAGCAGCCAAGATGGACTCCACACCGGGGAGCTGTTTTTT CASSQDGLHTGELFF
. TRBJ2-7 . TRBV9 TGTGCCAGCAGCGTGCTGAGAGGCGAGCAGTACTTC CASSVLRGEQYF
. TRBJ2-1 . TRBV5-4 TGTGCCAGCAGCTTGGAAGTAGCGAATCTGGACAATGAGCAGTTCTTC CASSLEVANLDNEQFF
. TRBJ2-2 . TRBV19 TGTGCCAGTAGTTCTGGGAGTGGAGTCGCCGGGGAGCTGTTTTTT CASSSGSGVAGELFF
. TRBJ2-5 . TRBV30 TGTGCCTGGAGTTTGGAGGCGACCCAGTACTTC CAWSLEATQYF
. TRBJ1-5 . TRBV7-9 TGTGCCAGCAGCCCTGACAGTCAGCCCCAGCATTTT CASSPDSQPQHF
. TRBJ2-5 TRBD2 TRBV7-9 TGTGCCAGCAGCCCACGTGGGCTAGCGGGAGAGACCCAGTACTTC CASSPRGLAGETQYF
. TRBJ2-1 TRBD2 TRBV5-4 TGTGCCAGCAGTGTTCCTAGCGGGAGGGCCGATGAGCAGTTCTTC CASSVPSGRADEQFF
. TRBJ2-1 . TRBV2 TGTGCCGTCCCCAAATCGGGAATTAGTAACAATGAGCAGTTCTTC CAVPKSGISNNEQFF
. TRBJ2-5 . TRBV5-1 TGCGCCAGCACCTCACAGGGAGGGAGAGAGGCCCAGTACTTC CASTSQGGREAQYF
. TRBJ1-3 . TRBV5-1 TGCGCCAGCAGCTTAACAGGGCACTCTGGAAACACCATATATTTT CASSLTGHSGNTIYF
. TRBJ1-2 . TRBV7-9 TGTGCCAGCAGCCGAGACTACCGAGGAGGAAATAACTATGGCTACACCTTC CASSRDYRGGNNYGYTF
. TRBJ2-3 TRBD2 TRBV5-1 TGCGCCAGCAGCTCCGCGGGAGAGAGCGGTTCCACAGATACGCAGTATTTT CASSSAGESGSTDTQYF
. TRBJ2-6 TRBD2 TRBV9 TGTGCCAGCAGCGTAGGGACTAGCGGCTCTGGGGCCAACGTCCTGACTTTC CASSVGTSGSGANVLTF
. TRBJ2-3 TRBD2 TRBV27 TGTGCCAGCAGTTTTTTCTCGGCGGGAGGGTCAGATACGCAGTATTTT CASSFFSAGGSDTQYF
. TRBJ2-1 TRBD2 TRBV4-1 TGCGCCAGCAGCCCGACTAGCGGGAGCCCTCTGATTGAGCAGTTCTTC CASSPTSGSPLIEQFF
. TRBJ2-6 . TRBV29-1 TGCAGCGTTGAAGACCAGGTTGGCTCTGGGGCCAACGTCCTGACTTTC CSVEDQVGSGANVLTF
once TRBJ2-2 . TRBV25-1 TGTGCCAGCAGTGGGGGGACTCCGAACACCGGGGAGCTGTTTTTT CASSGGTPNTGELFF
. TRBJ2-3 TRBD2 TRBV6-6 TGTGCCAGCAGGCGGACTAGCGGGATGGATACGCAGTATTTT CASRRTSGMDTQYF
. TRBJ2-1 . TRBV12-2 TGTGCAAGTCGCTTAGAGCGAAAGCGGGAGGCCCTTGGCAGGTACAACGAGCAGTTCTTC CASRLERKREALGRYNEQFF
. TRBJ2-5 TRBD2 TRBV6-1 TGTGCCAGCAGTGAAGCAGTCAGCGGGAGAAAAGAGACCCAGTACTTC CASSEAVSGRKETQYF
. TRBJ2-3 . TRBV18 TGTGCCAGCTCACCGCAGCTAGCCCCAGATACGCAGTATTTT CASSPQLAPDTQYF
. TRBJ2-5 . TRBV4-1 TGCGCCAGCAGCCAGACCCGGGACTTATATGGTCGGAGTGAGACCCAGTACTTC CASSQTRDLYGRSETQYF
. TRBJ2-3 TRBD2 TRBV5-8 TGTGCCAGCAGCCCCGGACTAGCGGTTACAGATACGCAGTATTTT CASSPGLAVTDTQYF
. TRBJ1-5 . TRBV2 TGTGCCAGCAGTGATGGGGGCTTCGGACAGCGCAATCAGCCCCAGCATTTT CASSDGGFGQRNQPQHF
once TRBJ2-1 . TRBV29-1 TGCAGCGTTGAAGATGGCGGGATATTCGATGAGCAGTTCTTC CSVEDGGIFDEQFF